This TCR beta chain was sequenced in a study of cytomegalovirus exposure and HLA in healthy donors. The length of the CDR3 is 15 residues. Germline V gene sequence: CDR1 SGDLS, CDR2 YYNGEE. Losses at the gene ends were 5 bases for V and 5 bases for J; bases not matched to a gene: 13. Note on this clone: Its antigen is unidentified.

The donors were part of the validation cohort of around 110 subjects. That cohort was separate from the first cohort, which comprised under 750 subjects. Whole-study findings and limits: Cytomegalovirus-associated TCR beta chains were listed, numbering roughly 150.

Clones were sequenced by immunoSEQ multiplex PCR, and TCRdb holds only the in-frame ones, with some missing. The sample lists about 260,000 clones; less than 95% were seen once. Sequences were obtained from PBMCs. The genes are TRBV9 and TRBJ2-7; 7 bases line up with TRBD2. The clonotype originates from a young woman in good health and CMV-seronegative. The CDR3 sequence: CASSQGEGPVHEQYF. CDR3 in DNA: TGTGCCAGCAGTCAAGGGGAGGGACCCGTTCACGAGCAGTACTTC.